Presented here are 9 T cell receptor beta chains from one specimen sequenced in a study of blood T cell repertoires in COVID-19 (dated by TCRdb to 2020 to 2022). Receptors were amplified or captured by the immunoSEQ multiplex PCR assay. This immuneACCESS table, as held by TCRdb, lists in-frame sequences with V and J called but not all clones. Of the missing ones, under half trace to an unresolved V gene in checked studies; the others have no known cause. This sample comprises over 110,000 clones, over 75% of them detected only once. The ten top clones hold approximately 4% of the sample. Sequenced: PBMCs or T cells enriched from blood (not recorded which). These receptors were obtained from a man aged 50 or older in a cohort exposed to, infected with or recovered from COVID-19 (not recorded which).

The J gene is TRBJ2-3, the V gene TRBV5-1, with a weak D call TRBD2 (6 bases). Germline V gene data show CDR1 as SGHRS and CDR2 as YFSETQ. V lost 6 bases and J lost 3, with 14 bases in between. This CDR3 is 14 amino acids long. DNA for the CDR3: TGCGCCAGCACCAGGCAGGAGGGTACAGATACGCAGTATTTT. Protein product: CASTRQEGTDTQYF.

This chain joins TRBV10-1 and TRBJ2-7, with D unresolved. This CDR3 comprises 13 residues. Deletions cut 1 base from V and 6 bases from J, with 10 bases between. Germline V CDR1 and CDR2: WNHNN, SYGVQD (reference sequence). This chain's CDR3 is CASSEYRVGEQYF. The DNA for the CDR3 is TGCGCCAGCAGTGAGTACCGGGTCGGCGAGCAGTACTTC.

V is TRBV5-1 and J is TRBJ2-5, with TRBD2 as a possible D gene (5 bases). CDR3 length equals 14 residues. Germline V gene data show CDR1 as SGHRS and CDR2 as YFSETQ. Trimming pared 5 bases from V and 0 bases from J, leaving 11 bases between. The DNA of the CDR3 is TGCGCCAGCAGTTCTCCGGGGTACCAAGAGACCCAGTACTTC. This gives the protein CASSSPGYQETQYF.

The chain joins TRBV6-1 to TRBJ2-7, with 10 bases lining up with TRBD2. The CDR3 is 17 amino acids. Germline CDR1 is MNHNS and CDR2 is SASEGT. V shed 4 bases and J 2 bases; nucleotides not matched to a gene: 11. CDR3 sequence (DNA): TGTGCCAGCAGTGTGGGTCGGGGGACTAGCGTGACCTACGAGCAGTACTTC. This sequence encodes CASSVGRGTSVTYEQYF.

The V call is TRBV10-3, the J call TRBJ2-3, with D perhaps TRBD1 (6 bases). This CDR3 spans 14 amino acids. The germline V gene has CDR1 ENHRY and CDR2 SYGVKD. Trimming removed 10 bases at V and 2 bases at J, with 16 bases between. The CDR3 DNA is TGTGCCAACGGACAGTCGACTAACACAGATACGCAGTATTTT. This encodes CANGQSTNTDTQYF.

The V call is TRBV6-5, the J call TRBJ1-2; no definite D call. Germline loops: CDR1 MNHEY, CDR2 SVGAGI. There are 15 residues in the CDR3. Trimming left V 6 bases short and J 0 bases short, with 14 bases between. CDR3 sequence: CASRYEWPANYGYTF. The CDR3 DNA follows: TGTGCCAGCAGGTACGAATGGCCCGCTAACTATGGCTACACCTTC.

For the CDR3, the DNA is TGTGCCAGCAGGGAGGTCACCGGGGAGCTGTTTTTT. It encodes CASREVTGELFF. The rearrangement links TRBV12-3 or TRBV12-4 to TRBJ2-2; maybe TRBD2 (5 bases). The CDR3 covers 12 residues. The V gene lost 6 bases and the J gene lost 4 bases, with 6 bases spanning the gap.

The V call is TRBV19, the J call TRBJ1-3; TRBD1 might be the D (5 bases). The CDR3 is 14 residues long. Between the trimmed V and J ends, which lost 3 bases and 2 bases, there was a span of 8 bases. Germline loops: CDR1 LNHDA, CDR2 SQIVND (reference sequence). This CDR3 is CASSILGAGNTIYF. For the CDR3, the DNA is TGTGCCAGTAGTATTTTAGGGGCTGGAAACACCATATATTTT.

The chain employs TRBV6-5 and TRBJ1-6; a weak D match, TRBD1 (5 bases). Germline values: CDR1 MNHEY, CDR2 SVGAGI. CDR3 length equals 14 residues. Trimming took 10 bases from V and 2 from J, leaving 12 bases between them. In nucleotides, the CDR3 is TGTGCCACACAGGCGGGGCCCTATAATTCACCCCTCCACTTT. It specifies CATQAGPYNSPLHF.